Sequencing of this T cell receptor beta chain was carried out in a study of regulatory T cells in long-lasting Graves disease. The study, taken as a whole, reports: Gene preferences differed: TRBV28, TRBJ1-2, TRBJ2-5 in persistent cases. Few sampled subjects may have lowered accuracy.

This clonotype was counted a few times. Its antigen is unidentified. In building TCR beta libraries, iRepertoire HTBI primers were used together with Arm-PCR of CDR3 regions. One entry per CDR3 protein results from TCRdb running MiXCR on the multiplex PCR reads. The sample has around 300,000 distinct CDR3 sequences, approximately 20% seen once. The time point is: persistent/refractory GD, antithyroid drugs over 5 years with positive TRAb. The TCR library was made from RNA that had been extracted from PBMCs in TRIzol. This CDR3 region has 16 residues. Germline V gene sequence: CDR1 DFQATT, CDR2 SNEGSKA (reference sequence). Losses at the gene ends were 0 bases for V and 2 bases for J; bases not matched to a gene: 6.

Sequenced here: peripheral blood mononuclear cells (PBMCs), sampled when the disease was refractory, from a patient treated with antithyroid drugs. The genes are TRBV20-1 and TRBJ2-2; 7 bases match TRBD2. This TCR derives from a female donor with Graves disease. The CDR3 protein is CSAREAGLTNTGELFF. CDR3 DNA sequence: TGCAGTGCTAGAGAAGCGGGACTAACAAACACCGGGGAGCTGTTTTTT.